These 3 T cell receptor beta chains came from one sample sequenced in a study of cytomegalovirus exposure and HLA in healthy donors. In the PCR, 60 Vbeta and 13 Jbeta primers were used. Using immunoSEQ multiplex PCR, the repertoire was profiled, and TCRdb retains in-frame clones only, with some absent. Of roughly 150,000 clones listed, about three fifths are singletons. The specimen sequenced was PBMCs. The receptors come from a young woman in good health and CMV-seropositive.

The CDR3 sequence: CASSQDIQSGDTQYF. DNA for the CDR3: TGCGCCAGCAGCCAAGATATCCAGAGCGGGGATACGCAGTATTTT. The chain has TRBV4-1 and TRBJ2-3; a weak D match, TRBD2 (6 bases). The CDR3 runs to 15 residues. Germline loops: CDR1 MGHRA, CDR2 YSYEKL. The germline V and J ends were trimmed by 0 bases and 6 bases, with 13 bases remaining between them.

The rearrangement links TRBV30 to TRBJ1-1; no firm D call. V was shortened by 2 bases and J by 7 bases, with 14 bases between the two germline ends. Germline V lookup: CDR1 GTSNPN, CDR2 SVGIG (reference sequence). The CDR3 sequence is 13 residues long. CDR3 DNA sequence: TGTGCCTGGAGTACCCGGATCCCGGGTGAAGCTTTCTTT. Amino acid sequence: CAWSTRIPGEAFF.

This clone was observed a handful of times. The V gene is TRBV28, the J gene TRBJ1-3; tentatively, D is TRBD1 (5 bases). This CDR3 spans 14 amino acids. Germline loops: CDR1 MDHEN, CDR2 SYDVKM. V lost 6 bases to trimming and J lost 6 bases, with 15 bases between them. CDR3 loop: CASRPGGIVNTIYF. In nucleotides, the CDR3 is TGTGCCAGCAGGCCCGGGGGAATTGTAAACACCATATATTTT. Looking up the rest from reference TRBV28 and TRBJ1-3 gives the full variable domain: DVKVTQSSRYLVKRTGEKVFLECVQDMDHENMFWYRQDPGLGLRLIYFSYDVKMKEKGDIPEGYSVSREKKERFSLILESASTNQTSMYLCASRPGGIVNTIYFGEGSWLTVV.